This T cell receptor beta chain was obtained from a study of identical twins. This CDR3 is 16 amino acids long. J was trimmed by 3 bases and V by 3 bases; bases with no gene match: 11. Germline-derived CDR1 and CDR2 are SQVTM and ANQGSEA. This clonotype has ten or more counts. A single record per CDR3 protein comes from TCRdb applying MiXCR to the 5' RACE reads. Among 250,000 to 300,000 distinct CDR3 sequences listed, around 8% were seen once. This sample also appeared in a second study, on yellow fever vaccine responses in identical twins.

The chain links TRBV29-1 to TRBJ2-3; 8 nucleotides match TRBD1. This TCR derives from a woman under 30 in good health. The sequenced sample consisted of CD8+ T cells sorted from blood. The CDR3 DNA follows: TGCAGCGTTGAGGGGGACACAGGGGGAGGAACAGATACGCAGTATTTT. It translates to CSVEGDTGGGTDTQYF.